Reported below is one TCR beta chain. Its antigen is still unknown. The source of the sample is a study of T-cell memory formation after mild COVID-19. The study's findings and limits: Certain responding clones were present in pre-infection memory, suggesting participation of cross-reactive memory. Clones from the second wave (peaking day 37) had unconfirmed SARS-CoV-2 specificity.

Amplification by 5'RACE using constant-segment primers produced TCR alpha and TCR beta cDNA libraries that carried sample barcodes and UMIs. One entry per CDR3 protein, called by TCRdb with MiXCR from the 5' RACE reads. The sample has about 150,000 distinct CDR3 sequences, roughly 14% seen once. Deletions cut 5 bases from V and 0 bases from J, with 13 bases between. This CDR3 contains 15 residues. The source material was PBMCs or a T cell subset sorted from them (not recorded which). This chain uses TRBV12-3 or TRBV12-4 with TRBJ1-2; unclear D gene. The source is an adult woman who had mild COVID-19 (a few samples of this study predate the infection). Cell type and time point are not known. The CDR3 sequence is CASSEGRQANYGYTF. CDR3 nucleotide sequence: TGTGCCAGCAGTGAAGGACGGCAAGCTAACTATGGCTACACCTTC.